The TCR beta chain under discussion was sequenced for a study of sequential checkpoint blockade in melanoma. As for treatment: randomized to nivolumab then ipilimumab (arm A) or the reverse (arm B). Here immunoSEQ multiplex PCR was the method, and the copy in TCRdb shows in-frame clones only, minus some. The sample lists tens of thousands of clones; 70% to 90% were seen once. V lost 10 bases to trimming and J lost 4 bases; unmatched junction nucleotides: 10. The CDR3 runs 14 residues. Germline V CDR1 and CDR2: MNHNS, SASEGT. V and J are TRBV6-1 and TRBJ1-2; 9 bases are shared with TRBD1. The material sequenced was CD8+ T cells sorted from blood (inferred from file names), taken from a patient given nivolumab and ipilimumab in sequence. The receptor comes from a human donor with melanoma. In DNA form, the CDR3 reads TGTGCCATTACCCGGGACAGGGAGTTCTATGGCTACACCTTC. Its protein product is CAITRDREFYGYTF.